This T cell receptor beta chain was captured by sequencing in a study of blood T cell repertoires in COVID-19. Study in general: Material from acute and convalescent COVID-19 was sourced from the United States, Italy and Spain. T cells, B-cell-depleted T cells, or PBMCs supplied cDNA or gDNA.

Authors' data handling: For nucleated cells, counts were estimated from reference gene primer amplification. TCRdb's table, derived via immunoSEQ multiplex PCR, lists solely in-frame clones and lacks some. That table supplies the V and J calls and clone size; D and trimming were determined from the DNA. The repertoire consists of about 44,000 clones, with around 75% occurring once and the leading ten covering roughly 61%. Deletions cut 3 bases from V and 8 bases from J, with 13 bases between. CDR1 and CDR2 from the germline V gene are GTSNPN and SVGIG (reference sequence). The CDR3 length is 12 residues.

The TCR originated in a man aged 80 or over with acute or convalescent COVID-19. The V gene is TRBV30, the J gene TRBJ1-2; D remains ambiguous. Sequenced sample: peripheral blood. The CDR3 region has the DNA TGTGCCTGGAGCCTACAGTCGGGAGGCTACACCTTC. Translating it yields CAWSLQSGGYTF.